Following are 11 T cell receptor beta chains from one sample sequenced in a study of cytomegalovirus exposure and HLA in healthy donors. The study ran its PCR with 60 Vbeta and 13 Jbeta primers. The method was immunoSEQ multiplex PCR; TCRdb's version includes in-frame clones alone and lacks a portion of them. The data include 95,000 to 150,000 clones; the top ten clones carry around 3.6%. The sequenced sample consisted of PBMCs. The receptor set was obtained from a man between 18 and 29 years old in good health and CMV-seronegative.

The V gene is TRBV7-9, the J gene TRBJ2-1, with TRBD2 matching 15 bases. Trimming at V came to 5 bases and at J to 4 bases, leaving 6 bases not matched to a gene. The CDR3 length is 17 residues. The germline V gene encodes CDR1 SEHNR and CDR2 FQNEAQ (reference sequence). The DNA for the CDR3 is TGTGCCAGCAGCCCAGGACTAGCGGGGGGGCGGTACAATGAGCAGTTCTTC. As protein: CASSPGLAGGRYNEQFF.

DNA of the CDR3: TGTGCCAGTAGTAGCCTACAGGGAACGGTGAATAATTCACCCCTCCACTTT. It yields the protein CASSSLQGTVNNSPLHF. This sequence joins TRBV19 and TRBJ1-6; D is possibly TRBD1 (6 bases). Trimming stripped 4 bases from V and 5 bases from J, with 18 bases between. From germline, CDR1 is LNHDA and CDR2 SQIVND (reference sequence). The CDR3 loop spans 17 amino acids. The full variable domain, with the rest looked up from reference TRBV19 and TRBJ1-6, is DGGITQSPKYLFRKEGQNVTLSCEQNLNHDAMYWYRQDPGQGLRLIYYSQIVNDFQKGDIAEGYSVSREKKESFPLTVTSAQKNPTAFYLCASSSLQGTVNNSPLHFGNGTRLTVT.

The chain employs TRBV14 and TRBJ2-2, with 10 bases that match TRBD1. The junction had 3 bases not matched to a gene; V was cut back by 4 bases and J by 4 bases. CDR3 length equals 15 residues. Germline lookup yields CDR1 SGHDN and CDR2 FVKESK. CDR3 sequence (DNA): TGTGCCAGCAGCCCACGGGACAGGGGCACCGGGGAGCTGTTTTTT. This codes for CASSPRDRGTGELFF.

The genes are TRBV2 and TRBJ2-1, with D possibly being TRBD2 (5 bases). This CDR3 contains 17 residues. Deletions cut 3 bases from V and 3 bases from J, with 18 bases between. Germline CDR1 and CDR2: SNHLY and FYNNEI. CDR3 amino acids: CASSDGLRVAVYNEQFF. The CDR3 coding sequence is TGTGCCAGCAGTGACGGGTTGAGGGTGGCGGTCTACAATGAGCAGTTCTTC. The full variable domain, its missing parts supplied by reference TRBV2 and TRBJ2-1, is EPEVTQTPSHQVTQMGQEVILRCVPISNHLYFYWYRQILGQKVEFLVSFYNNEISEKSEIFDDQFSVERPDGSNFTLKIRSTKLEDSAMYFCASSDGLRVAVYNEQFFGPGTRLTVL.

DNA of the CDR3: TGTGCCAGCAGCTTAATAGGGACTAGCAGTTACAATGAGCAGTTCTTC. It is translated as CASSLIGTSSYNEQFF. The genes are TRBV7-8 and TRBJ2-1, with TRBD2 matching 9 bases. From germline, CDR1 is SGHVS and CDR2 FQNEAQ. The ends lost 2 bases at V and 4 bases at J; junction bases unmatched: 6. The CDR3 runs to 16 residues.

This chain uses TRBV19 with TRBJ1-5; TRBD1 agrees at 12 bases. Germline CDR1 LNHDA, CDR2 SQIVND (reference sequence). J gave up 7 bases and V 6 bases, and 7 bases lay outside the gene matches. The CDR3 spans 15 residues. The CDR3 loop reads CASRHRDRGLQPQHF. For the CDR3, the DNA is TGTGCCAGTAGACACCGGGACAGGGGGCTGCAGCCCCAGCATTTT.

The rearrangement uses TRBV4-1 and TRBJ2-7, with TRBD1 matching 8 bases. Germline-derived CDR1 and CDR2 are MGHRA and YSYEKL. This CDR3 is built from 14 residues. J gave up 3 bases and V 4 bases, and 5 bases lay outside the gene matches. The CDR3 sequence: CASSPGQGRYEQYF. The CDR3 DNA reads TGCGCCAGCAGCCCAGGACAGGGTCGCTACGAGCAGTACTTC.

This sequence joins TRBV28 and TRBJ1-2; D is unclear. The CDR3 is 17 amino acids. Germline V gene lookup returns CDR1 MDHEN and CDR2 SYDVKM. V was trimmed by 7 bases and J by 0 bases, leaving 21 bases between them. The DNA for the CDR3 is TGTGCCAGCACCAATTGGGTAAGGGAGGAGGCTAACTATGGCTACACCTTC. This codes for CASTNWVREEANYGYTF.

The rearrangement joins TRBV4-1 to TRBJ2-3, with TRBD1 matching 7 bases. This CDR3 has 15 amino acids. The V and J ends lost 6 bases and 7 bases, in that order; junction bases with no gene match: 13. Germline CDR1 and CDR2: MGHRA and YSYEKL. The CDR3 DNA follows: TGCGCCAGCAGGTATCAAACAGGGGTGGCAAATACGCAGTATTTT. It codes for CASRYQTGVANTQYF.

The genes are TRBV25-1 and TRBJ2-1; 7 bases are a match to TRBD2. Trimming at V came to 8 bases and at J to 5 bases, leaving 9 bases not matched to a gene. Germline V gives CDR1 MGHDK, CDR2 SYGVNS. The CDR3 loop spans 14 amino acids. For the CDR3, the DNA is TGTGCCAGCGCAACCTTGCTAGCGGACAATGAGCAGTTCTTC. This codes for CASATLLADNEQFF.

To note about this clone: A read error may account for a junction end that differs from germline. This chain uses TRBV5-1 with TRBJ1-4; the D is unclear. The CDR3 totals 16 residues. CDR1 is SGHRS and CDR2 is YFSETQ in the germline V gene. CDR3 DNA sequence: TGCGCCAGCAGCCCGTACCCTAGCCAAACTAATAAAAAACTGTTTTTT. Its protein product is CASSPYPSQTNKKLFF. The full variable domain, rest sourced from reference TRBV5-1 and TRBJ1-4, is KAGVTQTPRYLIKTRGQQVTLSCSPISGHRSVSWYQQTPGQGLQFLFEYFSETQRNKGNFPGRFSGRQFSNSRSEMNVSTLELGDSALYLCASSPYPSQTNKKLFFGSGTQLSVL.